A single sample gave rise to the 17 T cell receptor beta chains below, sequenced in a study of cytomegalovirus exposure and HLA in healthy donors. Primers for the PCR totalled 60 Vbeta and 13 Jbeta. Clones were sequenced by immunoSEQ multiplex PCR, and TCRdb holds only the in-frame ones, with some missing. The sample shows roughly 100,000 clones, approximately 69% of them seen only once. Specimen: PBMCs. The receptors stem from a young man in good health and CMV-seronegative.

About this clone itself: This CDR3 is also generated by other DNA sequences in the sample. This chain connects TRBV5-4 to TRBJ2-3; the match to TRBD2 covers 9 bases. V lost 3 bases to trimming and J lost 2 bases; unmatched junction nucleotides: 7. Germline CDR1 and CDR2: SGHNT and YYREEE (reference sequence). This CDR3 spans 16 amino acids. The CDR3 DNA is TGTGCCAGCAGCTCGGGTTTAGCGGGAGTCACAGATACGCAGTATTTT. Residues: CASSSGLAGVTDTQYF.

The rearrangement uses TRBV19 and TRBJ2-1, with D possibly being TRBD1 (6 bases). Trimming cost V 3 bases and J 2 bases, with 11 bases left between them. This CDR3 is 15 amino acids long. Germline CDR1 reads LNHDA; CDR2 reads SQIVND (reference sequence). CDR3 protein: CASSMYRAPYNEQFF. The DNA for the CDR3 is TGTGCCAGTAGTATGTACAGGGCCCCCTACAATGAGCAGTTCTTC.

V and J are TRBV4-2 and TRBJ2-1; D might be TRBD1 (6 bases). V lost 0 bases to trimming and J lost 4 bases, with 16 bases between them. Germline V gene data show CDR1 as LGHNA and CDR2 as YNFKEQ. The CDR3 runs to 17 residues. CDR3 bases: TGTGCCAGCAGCCAAGATCGGTCAGGGGCGTCGTACAATGAGCAGTTCTTC. Protein: CASSQDRSGASYNEQFF.

This clone was seen only a few times. Other DNA sequences within the sample encode an identical CDR3. The rearrangement joins TRBV11-2 to TRBJ1-4; 12 bases match TRBD1. Germline V CDR1 and CDR2: SGHAT, FQNNGV. Unmatched junction bases numbered 0, after V lost 3 bases and J lost 7 bases. The CDR3 length is 14 residues. CDR3 sequence (DNA): TGTGCCAGCAGCTTGGGACAGGGGGCTGAAAAACTGTTTTTT. Translating it yields CASSLGQGAEKLFF.

The V call is TRBV28, the J call TRBJ2-7; the match to TRBD1 covers 9 bases. Per germline, CDR1 MDHEN and CDR2 SYDVKM. With V trimmed by 4 bases and J by 5 bases, 6 bases remained unmatched. The CDR3 extends over 14 amino acids. The DNA of the CDR3 is TGTGCCAGCAGTTCGGGACAGGGCCCCCACGAGCAGTACTTC. It specifies CASSSGQGPHEQYF.

This clone was observed a handful of times. The chain combines TRBV7-8 with TRBJ2-6, with D possibly being TRBD2 (5 bases). This CDR3 is built from 17 residues. Germline CDR1 and CDR2: SGHVS and FQNEAQ. The V gene lost 1 base and the J gene lost 0 bases, with 10 bases spanning the gap. CDR3 DNA sequence: TGTGCCAGCAGCTTAGTCACGGGGTACTCTGGGGCCAACGTCCTGACTTTC. Translated: CASSLVTGYSGANVLTF. Based on the CDR3 plus reference TRBV7-8 and TRBJ2-6, the full variable domain is GAGVSQSPRYKVAKRGQDVALRCDPISGHVSLFWYQQALGQGPEFLTYFQNEAQLDKSGLPSDRFFAERPEGSVSTLKIQRTQQEDSAVYLCASSLVTGYSGANVLTFGAGSRLTVL.

The CDR3 is CASSPIQGAVHEQYF. The CDR3 DNA reads as TGTGCCAGCAGCCCTATCCAGGGGGCGGTCCACGAGCAGTACTTC. The J gene is TRBJ2-7, the V gene TRBV28, with 8 bases lining up with TRBD1. The CDR3 length is 15 residues. Germline CDR1 reads MDHEN; CDR2 reads SYDVKM. V gave up 6 bases and J gave up 5 bases; unmatched junction bases: 12.

This sequence joins TRBV7-9 and TRBJ1-1; the D is unclear. This CDR3 has 12 residues. The germline V gene has CDR1 SEHNR and CDR2 FQNEAQ (reference sequence). Trimming removed 1 base from V and 8 bases from J, with 8 bases in between. The CDR3 DNA follows: TGTGCCAGCAGCTTAGAAGAGCAAGAAGCTTTCTTT. Amino acid sequence: CASSLEEQEAFF.

This clone was seen a handful of times. The chain links TRBV7-9 to TRBJ2-3; 9 nucleotides match TRBD1. This CDR3 has 17 residues. V was pared by 5 bases and J by 1 base, with 10 bases of the junction left unmatched. CDR1 and CDR2 (germline): SEHNR, FQNEAQ (reference sequence). The CDR3 nucleotides are TGTGCCAGCAGCCCCATACCCCGGACAGGGGGCACAGATACGCAGTATTTT. Its protein is CASSPIPRTGGTDTQYF.

This chain links TRBV7-8 with TRBJ1-1; 8 bases are shared with TRBD1. In germline, CDR1 is SGHVS, CDR2 FQNEAQ. The ends lost 5 bases at V and 7 bases at J; junction bases unmatched: 6. The CDR3 has 13 amino acids. The CDR3, as DNA: TGTGCCAGCAGCGCAGACAGGGGCCTTGAAGCTTTCTTT. This sequence encodes CASSADRGLEAFF.

This sequence joins TRBV4-2 and TRBJ2-7; D gene uncertain. The CDR3 totals 15 residues. V was trimmed by 0 bases and J by 2 bases, leaving 11 bases between them. The germline gives CDR1 LGHNA, CDR2 YNFKEQ. The CDR3 DNA sequence: TGTGCCAGCAGCCAAGATGATCAGTCTCCCTACGAGCAGTACTTC. The encoded protein is CASSQDDQSPYEQYF.

V is TRBV7-2 and J is TRBJ2-7; the match to TRBD1 covers 7 bases. In germline, CDR1 is SGHTA, CDR2 FQGNSA. The V and J ends lost 3 bases and 0 bases, in that order; junction bases with no gene match: 2. The CDR3 totals 14 residues. The CDR3 DNA sequence: TGTGCCAGCAGCTTGGACAGGAGCTCCTACGAGCAGTACTTC. Translation gives CASSLDRSSYEQYF.

V is TRBV4-2 and J is TRBJ2-7, with D possibly matching TRBD1 (7 bases). V shed 0 bases and J shed 3 bases, with 15 bases lying between them. Germline V CDR1 and CDR2: LGHNA, YNFKEQ. The CDR3 contains 16 residues. CDR3 DNA sequence: TGTGCCAGCAGCCAAGAAAATGGAGGGGGCCGCTACGAGCAGTACTTC. Protein sequence: CASSQENGGGRYEQYF.

The V and J genes are TRBV9 and TRBJ2-7; weak D call: TRBD2 (5 bases). The germline V gene encodes CDR1 SGDLS and CDR2 YYNGEE. This CDR3 region has 14 residues. Between the trimmed V and J ends, which lost 7 bases and 5 bases, there was a span of 19 bases. The DNA for the CDR3 is TGTGCCAGCTCGGTCTCGGGGAAGATGGACGAGCAGTACTTC. This gives the protein CASSVSGKMDEQYF.

The chain is built from TRBV30 and TRBJ1-2, with 10 nucleotides matching TRBD1. Trimming took 5 bases from V and 2 from J; bases not matched to a gene: 5. Germline V gives CDR1 GTSNPN, CDR2 SVGIG (reference sequence). The CDR3 runs to 14 residues. The CDR3 DNA reads TGTGCCTGGGGGACAGGGGTGTTCAACTATGGCTACACCTTC. Its translation is CAWGTGVFNYGYTF.

This chain links TRBV28 with TRBJ1-1; 8 nucleotides agree with TRBD1. Germline lookup yields CDR1 MDHEN and CDR2 SYDVKM. V shed 2 bases, J shed 2 bases, and the junction held 4 bases outside the gene matches. The CDR3 runs to 15 residues. CDR3 amino acids: CASSLPDRGNTEAFF. The CDR3 DNA follows: TGTGCCAGCAGTTTACCAGACAGGGGAAACACTGAAGCTTTCTTT.

The V gene is TRBV5-6, the J gene TRBJ2-7; TRBD2 is a possible D gene (5 bases). The germline V and J ends were trimmed by 0 bases and 3 bases, with 10 bases remaining between them. There are 14 residues in the CDR3. The germline V gene encodes CDR1 SGHDT and CDR2 YYEEEE. The CDR3 spells CASSLAGEVYEQYF. Written as DNA, the CDR3 is TGTGCCAGCAGCTTGGCCGGGGAAGTCTACGAGCAGTACTTC.